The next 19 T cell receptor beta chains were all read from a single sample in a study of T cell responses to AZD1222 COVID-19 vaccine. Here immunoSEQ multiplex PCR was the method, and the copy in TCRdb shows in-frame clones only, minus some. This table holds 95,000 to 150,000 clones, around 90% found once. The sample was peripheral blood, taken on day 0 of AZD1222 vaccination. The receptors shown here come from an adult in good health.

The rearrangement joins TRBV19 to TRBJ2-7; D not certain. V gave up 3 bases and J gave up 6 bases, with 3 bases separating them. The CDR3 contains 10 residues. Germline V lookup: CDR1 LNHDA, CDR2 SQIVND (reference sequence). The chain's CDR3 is CASSIFEQYF. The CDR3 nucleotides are TGTGCCAGTAGTATCTTCGAGCAGTACTTC. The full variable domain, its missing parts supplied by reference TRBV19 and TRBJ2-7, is DGGITQSPKYLFRKEGQNVTLSCEQNLNHDAMYWYRQDPGQGLRLIYYSQIVNDFQKGDIAEGYSVSREKKESFPLTVTSAQKNPTAFYLCASSIFEQYFGPGTRLTVT.

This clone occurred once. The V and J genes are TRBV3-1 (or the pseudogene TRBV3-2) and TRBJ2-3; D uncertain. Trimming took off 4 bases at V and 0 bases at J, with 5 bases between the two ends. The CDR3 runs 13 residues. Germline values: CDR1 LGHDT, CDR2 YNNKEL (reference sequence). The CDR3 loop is CASSLQSTDTQYF. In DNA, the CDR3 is TGTGCCAGCAGCCTGCAGAGCACAGATACGCAGTATTTT.

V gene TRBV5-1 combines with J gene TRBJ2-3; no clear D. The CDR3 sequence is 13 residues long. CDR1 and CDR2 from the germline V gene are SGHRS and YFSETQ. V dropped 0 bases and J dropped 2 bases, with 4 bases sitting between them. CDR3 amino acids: CASSLDATDTQYF. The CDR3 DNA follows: TGCGCCAGCAGCTTGGACGCCACAGATACGCAGTATTTT. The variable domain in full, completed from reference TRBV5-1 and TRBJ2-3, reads KAGVTQTPRYLIKTRGQQVTLSCSPISGHRSVSWYQQTPGQGLQFLFEYFSETQRNKGNFPGRFSGRQFSNSRSEMNVSTLELGDSALYLCASSLDATDTQYFGPGTRLTVL.

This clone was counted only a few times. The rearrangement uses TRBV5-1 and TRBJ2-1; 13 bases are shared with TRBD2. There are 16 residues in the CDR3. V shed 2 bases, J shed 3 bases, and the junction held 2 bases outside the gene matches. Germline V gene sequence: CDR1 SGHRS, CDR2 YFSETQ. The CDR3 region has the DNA TGCGCCAGCAGCTTAACTAGCGGGGGGGACTACAATGAGCAGTTCTTC. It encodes CASSLTSGGDYNEQFF. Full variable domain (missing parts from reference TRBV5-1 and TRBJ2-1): KAGVTQTPRYLIKTRGQQVTLSCSPISGHRSVSWYQQTPGQGLQFLFEYFSETQRNKGNFPGRFSGRQFSNSRSEMNVSTLELGDSALYLCASSLTSGGDYNEQFFGPGTRLTVL.

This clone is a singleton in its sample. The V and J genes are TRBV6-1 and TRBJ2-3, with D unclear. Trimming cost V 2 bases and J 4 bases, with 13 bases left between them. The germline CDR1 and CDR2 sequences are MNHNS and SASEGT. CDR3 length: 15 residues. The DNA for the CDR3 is TGTGCCAGCAGTGAATCTAAGGGTATTGCAGATACGCAGTATTTT. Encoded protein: CASSESKGIADTQYF.

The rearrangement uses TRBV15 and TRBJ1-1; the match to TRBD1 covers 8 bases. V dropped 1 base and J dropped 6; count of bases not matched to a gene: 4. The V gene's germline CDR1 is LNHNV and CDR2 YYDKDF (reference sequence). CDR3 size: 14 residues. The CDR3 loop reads CATSRGDRGAEAFF. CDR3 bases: TGTGCCACCAGCAGAGGAGACAGGGGTGCTGAAGCTTTCTTT.

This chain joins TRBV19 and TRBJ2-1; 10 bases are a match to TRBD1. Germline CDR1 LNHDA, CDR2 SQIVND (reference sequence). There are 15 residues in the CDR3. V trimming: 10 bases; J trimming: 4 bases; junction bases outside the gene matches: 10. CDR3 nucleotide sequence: TGTGCCACCCACGACAGGGGGCGCGGTTACAATGAGCAGTTCTTC. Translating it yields CATHDRGRGYNEQFF.

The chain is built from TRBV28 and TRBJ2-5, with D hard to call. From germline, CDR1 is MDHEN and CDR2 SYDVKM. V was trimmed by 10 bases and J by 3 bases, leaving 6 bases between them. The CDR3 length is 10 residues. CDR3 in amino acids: CATQEETQYF. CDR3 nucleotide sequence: TGTGCCACCCAAGAAGAGACCCAGTACTTC.

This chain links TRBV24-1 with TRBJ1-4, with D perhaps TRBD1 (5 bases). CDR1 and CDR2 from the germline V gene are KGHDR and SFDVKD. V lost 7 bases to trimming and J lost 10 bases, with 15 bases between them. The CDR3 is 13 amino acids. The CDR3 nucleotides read TGTGCCACCAGGAGGACGGGGGTCGGAAAACTGTTTTTT. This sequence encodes CATRRTGVGKLFF.

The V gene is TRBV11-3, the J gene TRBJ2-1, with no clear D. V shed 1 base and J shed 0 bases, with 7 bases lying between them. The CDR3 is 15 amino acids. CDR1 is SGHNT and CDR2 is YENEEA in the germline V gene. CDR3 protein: CASSLVASSYNEQFF. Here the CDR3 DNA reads TGTGCCAGCAGCTTAGTAGCAAGCTCCTACAATGAGCAGTTCTTC.

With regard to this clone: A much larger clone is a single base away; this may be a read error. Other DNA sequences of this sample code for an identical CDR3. CDR3 nucleotides: TGTGCCCCCAGCCAAGACCGGGGGGGGTTGTCCGGGGAGCTGTTTTTT. Translated: CAPSQDRGGLSGELFF. The chain carries TRBV4-2 and TRBJ2-2; the match to TRBD2 covers 8 bases. The germline gives CDR1 LGHNA, CDR2 YNFKEQ. Trimming took 11 bases from V and 6 from J; bases not matched to a gene: 17. The CDR3 contains 16 residues.

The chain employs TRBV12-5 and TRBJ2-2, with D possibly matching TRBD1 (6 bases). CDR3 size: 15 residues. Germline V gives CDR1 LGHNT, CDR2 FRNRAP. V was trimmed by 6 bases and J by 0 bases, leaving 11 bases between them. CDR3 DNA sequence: TGTGCTAGTGGCGTGGGGGCTTCGAACACCGGGGAGCTGTTTTTT. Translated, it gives CASGVGASNTGELFF.

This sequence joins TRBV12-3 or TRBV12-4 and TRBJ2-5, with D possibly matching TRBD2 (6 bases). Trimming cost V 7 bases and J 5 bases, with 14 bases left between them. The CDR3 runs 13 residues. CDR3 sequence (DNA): TGTGCCAGCACCGCAGTGGAGGGCGAGACCCAGTACTTC. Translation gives CASTAVEGETQYF.

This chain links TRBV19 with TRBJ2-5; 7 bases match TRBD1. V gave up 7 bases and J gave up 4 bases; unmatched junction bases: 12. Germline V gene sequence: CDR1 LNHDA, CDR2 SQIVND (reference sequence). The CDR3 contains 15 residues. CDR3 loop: CASTIGSGGGETQYF. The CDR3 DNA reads TGTGCCAGTACAATAGGTTCAGGGGGTGGAGAGACCCAGTACTTC. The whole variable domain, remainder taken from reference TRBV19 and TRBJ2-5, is DGGITQSPKYLFRKEGQNVTLSCEQNLNHDAMYWYRQDPGQGLRLIYYSQIVNDFQKGDIAEGYSVSREKKESFPLTVTSAQKNPTAFYLCASTIGSGGGETQYFGPGTRLLVL.

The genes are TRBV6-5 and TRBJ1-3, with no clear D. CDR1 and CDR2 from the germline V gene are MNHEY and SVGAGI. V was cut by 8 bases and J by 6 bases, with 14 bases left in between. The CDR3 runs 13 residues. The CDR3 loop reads CASSGPLENTIYF. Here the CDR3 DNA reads TGTGCCAGCTCTGGCCCCCTCGAAAACACCATATATTTT.

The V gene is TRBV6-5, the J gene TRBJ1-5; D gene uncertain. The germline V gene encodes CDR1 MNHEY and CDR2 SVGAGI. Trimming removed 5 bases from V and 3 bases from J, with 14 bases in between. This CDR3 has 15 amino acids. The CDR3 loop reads CASSSSRSSNQPQHF. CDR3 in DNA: TGTGCCAGCAGTAGCTCTAGGAGTTCCAATCAGCCCCAGCATTTT.

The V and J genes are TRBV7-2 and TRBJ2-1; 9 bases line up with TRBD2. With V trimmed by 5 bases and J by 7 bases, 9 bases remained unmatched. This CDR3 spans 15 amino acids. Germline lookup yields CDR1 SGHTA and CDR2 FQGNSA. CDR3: CASSPPLAGWNEQFF. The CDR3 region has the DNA TGTGCCAGCAGCCCCCCGCTAGCGGGATGGAATGAGCAGTTCTTC. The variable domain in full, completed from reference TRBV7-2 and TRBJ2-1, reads GAGVSQSPSNKVTEKGKDVELRCDPISGHTALYWYRQSLGQGLEFLIYFQGNSAPDKSGLPSDRFSAERTGGSVSTLTIQRTQQEDSAVYLCASSPPLAGWNEQFFGPGTRLTVL.

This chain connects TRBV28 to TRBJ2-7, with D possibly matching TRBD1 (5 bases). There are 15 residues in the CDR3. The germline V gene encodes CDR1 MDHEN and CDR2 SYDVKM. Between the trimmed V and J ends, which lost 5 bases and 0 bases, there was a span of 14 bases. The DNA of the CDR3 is TGTGCCAGCAGTCCCGCTGACAGCAGCTCCTACGAGCAGTACTTC. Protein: CASSPADSSSYEQYF.

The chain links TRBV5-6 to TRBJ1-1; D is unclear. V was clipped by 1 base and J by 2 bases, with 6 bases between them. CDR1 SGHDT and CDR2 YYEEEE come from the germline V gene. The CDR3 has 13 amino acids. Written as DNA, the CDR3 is TGTGCCAGCAGCTTGATATTAAACACTGAAGCTTTCTTT. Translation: CASSLILNTEAFF.